The 14 T cell receptor beta chains reported below all come from one sample, sequenced in a study of cytomegalovirus exposure and HLA in healthy donors. Both 60 Vbeta primers and 13 Jbeta primers went into the PCR. Data came from immunoSEQ multiplex PCR; TCRdb stores just in-frame clones and leaves some out. The sample includes fewer than 250,000 clones, about 74% of them seen just once. The sample was PBMCs. The receptors here all came from a man between 35 and 55 years old in good health and CMV-seronegative.

The chain is built from TRBV7-2 and TRBJ2-1, with no clear D. Between the trimmed V and J ends, which lost 1 base and 7 bases, there was a span of 11 bases. Germline CDR1 and CDR2: SGHTA and FQGNSA. The CDR3 length is 14 residues. The CDR3 nucleotides are TGTGCCAGCAGCTTAGTACCCGGTCGGAATGAGCAGTTCTTC. It is translated as CASSLVPGRNEQFF.

This chain links TRBV29-1 with TRBJ2-1, with a tentative D call TRBD2 (5 bases). The CDR3 has 12 amino acids. Germline CDR1 reads SQVTM; CDR2 reads ANQGSEA. Trimming pared 8 bases from V and 6 bases from J, leaving 14 bases between. CDR3 in amino acids: CSTPGVGNEQFF. The CDR3, as DNA: TGCAGCACCCCCGGGGTGGGCAATGAGCAGTTCTTC.

This chain links TRBV28 with TRBJ2-3; 8 bases map to TRBD1. The CDR3 loop spans 16 amino acids. Germline V lookup: CDR1 MDHEN, CDR2 SYDVKM. After removal of 1 base from V and 4 bases from J, the junction contained 7 bases not matched to a gene. The CDR3 nucleotides read TGTGCCAGCAGTTTATACGGGACAGGCCGAGCAGATACGCAGTATTTT. This gives the protein CASSLYGTGRADTQYF.

This chain links TRBV21-1 with TRBJ2-3; the table's D call TRBD1 went unverified against the DNA. TRBV21-1 is described as a pseudogene. The CDR3 extends over 17 amino acids. This chain's CDR3 is CASSKEPHRGLKDTQYF. Written as DNA, the CDR3 is TGTGCCAGCAGCAAAGAGCCTCACAGGGGGCTTAAGGATACGCAGTATTTT.

The rearrangement links TRBV27 to TRBJ1-2; 7 positions match TRBD1. The ends lost 7 bases at V and 0 bases at J; junction bases unmatched: 8. Germline CDR1 and CDR2: MNHEY and SMNVEV (reference sequence). CDR3 size: 15 residues. DNA for the CDR3: TGTGCCAGCACTTCCTACAGGGGCCCTAACTATGGCTACACCTTC. This sequence encodes CASTSYRGPNYGYTF.

This rearrangement joins TRBV6-6 to TRBJ1-2; 11 bases are shared with TRBD1. Trimming took 7 bases from V and 8 from J; bases not matched to a gene: 12. There are 15 residues in the CDR3. The germline gives CDR1 MNHNY, CDR2 SVGAGI (reference sequence). CDR3 in amino acids: CASTKQGQGADGYTF. CDR3 bases: TGTGCCAGCACCAAACAAGGACAGGGGGCGGACGGCTACACCTTC.

This chain links TRBV29-1 with TRBJ1-2; 8 bases map to TRBD1. Per germline, CDR1 SQVTM and CDR2 ANQGSEA. The V gene end was trimmed by 5 bases and the J gene end by 4 bases; junction bases not matched to a gene: 9. This CDR3 is built from 14 residues. The CDR3 region has the DNA TGCAGCGTTAATGGACAGGGACTCCTCTATGGCTACACCTTC. This encodes CSVNGQGLLYGYTF.

This clone appeared once. This sequence joins TRBV9 and TRBJ2-2; no clear D. CDR1 is SGDLS, CDR2 YYNGEE, per germline. V was trimmed by 4 bases and J by 4 bases, leaving 8 bases between them. The CDR3 is 13 residues long. CDR3: CASSPLFTGELFF. DNA for the CDR3: TGTGCCAGCAGCCCACTCTTCACCGGGGAGCTGTTTTTT.

The chain combines TRBV4-2 with TRBJ1-1, with TRBD1 identical over 7 bases. The V and J ends lost 4 bases and 7 bases, in that order; junction bases with no gene match: 12. This CDR3 has 15 amino acids. Germline CDR1 reads LGHNA; CDR2 reads YNFKEQ. CDR3 region: CASSRGDSNMIEAFF. CDR3 in DNA: TGTGCCAGCAGCCGGGGGGACAGCAATATGATTGAAGCTTTCTTT.

The chain has TRBV5-4 and TRBJ2-3; TRBD2 matches at 13 bases. CDR3 length: 17 residues. The germline V gene has CDR1 SGHNT and CDR2 YYREEE (reference sequence). Losses at the gene ends were 0 bases for V and 4 bases for J; bases not matched to a gene: 5. The DNA for the CDR3 is TGTGCCAGCAGCTTGGATGGACTAGCGGGGGCAGCAGATACGCAGTATTTT. Protein sequence: CASSLDGLAGAADTQYF.

The V call is TRBV7-9, the J call TRBJ1-2, with D maybe TRBD1 (6 bases). Germline V gene lookup returns CDR1 SEHNR and CDR2 FQNEAQ (reference sequence). The CDR3 totals 13 residues. Trimming cost V 5 bases and J 8 bases, with 15 bases left between them. CDR3 protein: CASSARGGPGYTF. DNA of the CDR3: TGTGCCAGCAGCGCTCGGGGGGGCCCGGGCTACACCTTC.

The rearrangement joins TRBV27 to TRBJ2-7; possibly TRBD1 for D (5 bases). Germline-derived CDR1 and CDR2 are MNHEY and SMNVEV (reference sequence). Trimming removed 6 bases at V and 3 bases at J, with 15 bases between. The CDR3 is made up of 14 amino acids. The CDR3 DNA reads TGTGCCAGCAGCCTAATAGCAGGGATCTACGAGCAGTACTTC. It specifies CASSLIAGIYEQYF.

This clone was seen only a few times. The chain carries TRBV11-3 and TRBJ1-1; 7 positions agree with TRBD1. The CDR3 extends over 14 amino acids. From germline, CDR1 is SGHNT and CDR2 YENEEA. The trim removed 5 bases at V and 0 bases at J, leaving 3 bases unmatched. The CDR3 nucleotides are TGTGCCAGCAGCCCAGGGGGTATGAACACTGAAGCTTTCTTT. This codes for CASSPGGMNTEAFF.

The J gene is TRBJ2-7, the V gene TRBV10-3, with TRBD1 matching 12 bases. CDR3 size: 14 residues. Germline V lookup: CDR1 ENHRY, CDR2 SYGVKD. Trimming removed 5 bases from V and 5 bases from J; junction bases left unmatched: 4. The CDR3: CAISPGQGANEQYF. The CDR3 nucleotides are TGTGCCATCAGTCCGGGACAGGGGGCCAACGAGCAGTACTTC.